The T cell receptor beta chain under discussion was sequenced for a study of identical twins. Unique molecular identifiers were in the cDNA, with template-switch universal primer binding. TCRdb re-analysed the 5' RACE reads in MiXCR, keeping a single row per CDR3 protein. The table includes 200,000 to 250,000 distinct CDR3 sequences, 5.5% to 7% detected once. This clonotype has a handful of counts. Germline V gene data show CDR1 as PRHDT and CDR2 as FYEKMQ (reference sequence). The length of the CDR3 is 17 residues. With 4 bases clipped from V and 3 bases from J, the junction kept 9 bases outside the gene matches. Among all donors, each was a healthy Caucasian. These data were also filed under a second study, of yellow fever vaccine responses in identical twins.

The V and J genes are TRBV13 and TRBJ2-6, with TRBD2 identical over 7 bases. Specimen: memory (CD45RO+) T cells sorted from blood. The source of this sequence is a woman between 18 and 29 years old in good health. DNA of the CDR3: TGTGCCAGCAGCTCTAGCATTGGGGGGGATGGGGCCAACGTCCTGACTTTC. It translates to CASSSSIGGDGANVLTF.